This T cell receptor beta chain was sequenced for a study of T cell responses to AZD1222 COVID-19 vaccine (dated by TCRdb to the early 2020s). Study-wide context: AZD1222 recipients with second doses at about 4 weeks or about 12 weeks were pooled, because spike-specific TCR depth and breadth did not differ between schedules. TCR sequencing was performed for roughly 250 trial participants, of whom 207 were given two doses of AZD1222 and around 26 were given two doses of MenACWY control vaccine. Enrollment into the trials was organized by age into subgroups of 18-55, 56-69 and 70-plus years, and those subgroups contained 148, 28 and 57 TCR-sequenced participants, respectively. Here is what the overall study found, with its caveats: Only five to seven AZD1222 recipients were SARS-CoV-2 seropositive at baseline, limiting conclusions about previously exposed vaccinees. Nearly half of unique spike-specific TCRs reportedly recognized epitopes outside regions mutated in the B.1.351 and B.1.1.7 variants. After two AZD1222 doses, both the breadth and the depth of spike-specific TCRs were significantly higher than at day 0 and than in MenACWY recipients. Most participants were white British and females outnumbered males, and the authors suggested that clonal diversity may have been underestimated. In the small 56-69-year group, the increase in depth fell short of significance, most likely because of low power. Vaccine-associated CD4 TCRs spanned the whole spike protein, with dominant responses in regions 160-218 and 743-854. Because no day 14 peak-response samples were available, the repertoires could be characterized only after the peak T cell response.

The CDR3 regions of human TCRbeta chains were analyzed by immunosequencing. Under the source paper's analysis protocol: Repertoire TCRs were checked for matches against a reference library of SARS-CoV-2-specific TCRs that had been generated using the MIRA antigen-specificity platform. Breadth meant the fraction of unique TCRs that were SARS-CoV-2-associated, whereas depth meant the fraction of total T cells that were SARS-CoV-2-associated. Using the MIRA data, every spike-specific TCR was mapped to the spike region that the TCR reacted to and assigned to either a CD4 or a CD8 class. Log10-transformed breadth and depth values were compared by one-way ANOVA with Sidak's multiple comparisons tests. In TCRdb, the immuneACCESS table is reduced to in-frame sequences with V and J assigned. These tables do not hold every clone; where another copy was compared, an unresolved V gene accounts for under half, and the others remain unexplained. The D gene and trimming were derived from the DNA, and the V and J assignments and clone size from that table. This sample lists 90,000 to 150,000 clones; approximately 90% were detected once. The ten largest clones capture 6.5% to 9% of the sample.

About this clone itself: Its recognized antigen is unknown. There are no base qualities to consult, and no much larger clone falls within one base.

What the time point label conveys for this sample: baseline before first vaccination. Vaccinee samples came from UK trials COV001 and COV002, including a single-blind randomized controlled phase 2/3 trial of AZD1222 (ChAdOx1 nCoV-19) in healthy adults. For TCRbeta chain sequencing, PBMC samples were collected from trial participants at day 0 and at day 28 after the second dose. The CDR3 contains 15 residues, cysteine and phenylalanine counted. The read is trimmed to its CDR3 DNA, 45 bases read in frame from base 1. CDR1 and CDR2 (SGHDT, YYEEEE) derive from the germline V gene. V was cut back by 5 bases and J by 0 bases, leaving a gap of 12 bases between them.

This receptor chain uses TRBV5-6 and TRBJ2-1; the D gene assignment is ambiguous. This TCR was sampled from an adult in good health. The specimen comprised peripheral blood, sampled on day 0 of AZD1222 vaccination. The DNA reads TGTGCCAGCAGGGATTTATCGAGCTCCTACAATGAGCAGTTCTTC. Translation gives CASRDLSSSYNEQFF.